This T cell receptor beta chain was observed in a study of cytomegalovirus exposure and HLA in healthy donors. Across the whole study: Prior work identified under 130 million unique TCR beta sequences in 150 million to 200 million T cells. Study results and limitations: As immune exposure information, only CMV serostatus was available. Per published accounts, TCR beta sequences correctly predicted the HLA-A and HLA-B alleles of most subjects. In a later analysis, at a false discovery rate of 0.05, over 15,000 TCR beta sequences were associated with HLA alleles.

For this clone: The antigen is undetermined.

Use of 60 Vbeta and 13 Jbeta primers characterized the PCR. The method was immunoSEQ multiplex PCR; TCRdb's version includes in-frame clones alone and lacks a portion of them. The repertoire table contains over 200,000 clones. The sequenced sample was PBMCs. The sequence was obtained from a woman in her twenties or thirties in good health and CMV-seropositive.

DNA of the CDR3: TGCGCCAGCAGAAGGCTAGCGGGGGTCATCAATGAGCAGTTCTTC. Its protein product is CASRRLAGVINEQFF. This chain links TRBV5-1 with TRBJ2-1; 10 bases fit TRBD2. CDR3 length: 15 amino acids. V lost 5 bases and J lost 6; bases outside the gene matches: 8. The germline gives CDR1 SGHRS, CDR2 YFSETQ.